The next 2 T cell receptor beta chains were all read from a single sample in a study of CD8 T cells in Susac syndrome. Random-hexamer reverse transcription was applied to roughly 0.5 to 1 ug RNA. TCRdb analysed the immunoSEQ multiplex PCR reads with MiXCR anew, one entry per CDR3 protein. The table has around 80,000 distinct CDR3 sequences, about 93% seen once. The sequencing input was CD8+ T cells from PBMCs. The receptors shown here come from a human donor in good health.

The chain uses TRBV9 and TRBJ1-2; tentative D call: TRBD1 (5 bases). V was cut by 0 bases and J by 4 bases, with 10 bases left in between. This CDR3 contains 14 residues. Germline-derived CDR1 and CDR2 are SGDLS and YYNGEE. The CDR3 bases are TGTGCCAGCAGCGTAGGTAGGGGCCCCTATGGCTACACCTTC. Translating it yields CASSVGRGPYGYTF.

The rearrangement links TRBV7-9 to TRBJ2-1; D unresolved. V lost 5 bases, J lost 7 bases, and 12 bases lay in between. Germline CDR1 reads SEHNR; CDR2 reads FQNEAQ (reference sequence). The CDR3 has 13 residues. For the CDR3, the DNA is TGTGCCAGCAGCCCCCAGATTTTTAATGAGCAGTTCTTC. It encodes CASSPQIFNEQFF.